This passage covers 2 T cell receptor beta chains from one sample sequenced in a study of blood T cell repertoires in COVID-19. Clones were sequenced by immunoSEQ multiplex PCR, and TCRdb holds only the in-frame ones, with some missing. Among roughly 390,000 clones, less than 85% were seen once, and the ten largest hold roughly 3.6%. Sequenced sample: peripheral blood. These receptors came from a woman aged 18-30 years with acute or convalescent COVID-19.

This clone was recorded a few times. The chain joins TRBV5-1 to TRBJ2-5; 8 nucleotides match TRBD2. This CDR3 spans 15 amino acids. J was trimmed by 5 bases and V by 4 bases; bases with no gene match: 10. Looked up from germline, CDR1 is SGHRS and CDR2 is YFSETQ. The CDR3 reads CASSTGGGPYETQYF. CDR3 nucleotide sequence: TGCGCCAGCAGCACCGGGGGGGGTCCTTACGAGACCCAGTACTTC.

The chain uses TRBV9 and TRBJ2-1, with D uncertain. The CDR3 spans 14 residues. Trimming left V 0 bases short and J 4 bases short, with 8 bases between. Germline V gene sequence: CDR1 SGDLS, CDR2 YYNGEE. CDR3 DNA: TGTGCCAGCAGCGTAGTTTCCACATACAATGAGCAGTTCTTC. It codes for CASSVVSTYNEQFF.